These 30 T cell receptor beta chains share one sample of origin, sequenced in a study of blood T cells in healthy people across ages. The second PCR ran roughly 6 to 12 cycles with a sample-barcoded 5' primer and J-beta primers. Via MiXCR, TCRdb re-called the 5' RACE reads, giving one row per CDR3 protein. This sample carries 700,000 or so distinct CDR3 sequences, around 41% of them seen once, and the ten largest clones take around 30%. The sample was blood. The receptors were gathered from an elderly man in good health.

This clonotype occurred once. This clone may be a read error of a much larger clone one base away. The gene calls are TRBV7-2 and TRBJ2-3; 9 bases fit TRBD2. From germline, CDR1 is SGHTA and CDR2 FQGNSA. This CDR3 region has 17 residues. The CDR3 region has the DNA TGTGCCAGCAGCTTAACCCTAGCGGGGATAAGCACAGCTACGCAGTATTTT. It is translated as CASSLTLAGISTATQYF. Drawing the rest from reference TRBV7-2 and TRBJ2-3, the complete variable domain is GAGVSQSPSNKVTEKGKDVELRCDPISGHTALYWYRQSLGQGLEFLIYFQGNSAPDKSGLPSDRFSAERTGGSVSTLTIQRTQQEDSAVYLCASSLTLAGISTATQYFGPGTRLTVL.

This chain joins TRBV6-6 and TRBJ2-3; 8 positions agree with TRBD2. Germline V lookup: CDR1 MNHNY, CDR2 SVGAGI (reference sequence). The ends lost 6 bases at V and 2 bases at J; junction bases unmatched: 10. The CDR3 consists of 16 residues. CDR3 region: CASSRQTSASTDTQYF. In nucleotides, the CDR3 is TGTGCCAGCAGCCGCCAGACTAGCGCCTCCACAGATACGCAGTATTTT.

The CDR3 sequence is CAYTARWQTNEKLFF. CDR3 coding DNA: TGTGCCTATACGGCAAGGTGGCAAACTAATGAAAAACTGTTTTTT. The chain recombines TRBV7-9 with TRBJ1-4; D gene unclear. The germline gives CDR1 SEHNR, CDR2 FQNEAQ (reference sequence). Trimming shortened V by 11 bases and J by 1 base, and 17 bases separated the two germline ends. This CDR3 region has 15 residues. The full variable domain, its missing parts supplied by reference TRBV7-9 and TRBJ1-4, is DTGVSQNPRHKITKRGQNVTFRCDPISEHNRLYWYRQTLGQGPEFLTYFQNEAQLEKSRLLSDRFSAERPKGSFSTLEIQRTEQGDSAMYLCAYTARWQTNEKLFFGSGTQLSVL.

This clonotype was counted a few times. The V gene is TRBV7-2, the J gene TRBJ2-3; tentative D call: TRBD1 (5 bases). V was shortened by 4 bases and J by 0 bases, with 11 bases between the two germline ends. CDR3 length equals 15 residues. CDR1 is SGHTA, CDR2 FQGNSA, per germline. The CDR3 loop reads CASSSIPGSTDTQYF. CDR3 nucleotides: TGTGCCAGCAGCTCGATACCAGGGAGCACAGATACGCAGTATTTT.

The sample holds a few counts of this clonotype. The V and J genes are TRBV7-2 and TRBJ1-4; 7 bases are a match to TRBD1. CDR3 length: 16 residues. Unmatched junction bases numbered 7, after V lost 4 bases and J lost 2 bases. Germline V gene sequence: CDR1 SGHTA, CDR2 FQGNSA. The CDR3 is CASSSQTGVTNEKLFF. The CDR3 region has the DNA TGTGCCAGCAGCTCTCAAACAGGGGTCACTAATGAAAAACTGTTTTTT.

There are a few counts of this clonotype. This chain joins TRBV7-2 and TRBJ1-3; 7 bases match TRBD1. The CDR3 length is 15 residues. The V gene's germline CDR1 is SGHTA and CDR2 FQGNSA. V shed 4 bases, J shed 0 bases, and the junction held 3 bases outside the gene matches. CDR3 loop: CASSSTGNSGNTIYF. CDR3 coding DNA: TGTGCCAGCAGCTCGACAGGGAACTCTGGAAACACCATATATTTT.

Concerning this clonotype: A junction boundary mismatches the germline segment, possibly from a read error. The chain joins TRBV6-2 or TRBV6-3 to TRBJ2-1; 8 nucleotides align to TRBD1. CDR1 and CDR2 (germline): MNHEY, SVGEGT. CDR3 length equals 16 residues. The CDR3 sequence is CASSYFPGGDLNEQFF. CDR3 nucleotides: TGTGCTAGCAGTTACTTCCCAGGGGGCGACCTCAATGAGCAGTTCTTC.

The rearrangement links TRBV3-1 to TRBJ1-5; D is uncertain. Trimming cost V 1 base and J 6 bases, with 4 bases left between them. The CDR3 contains 12 residues. Germline V gives CDR1 LGHDT, CDR2 YNNKEL (reference sequence). CDR3 in DNA: TGTGCCAGCAGCCAAGGTCTTCAGCCCCAGCATTTT. This encodes CASSQGLQPQHF.

This chain connects TRBV2 to TRBJ2-7, with 13 bases matching TRBD2. Germline V gene sequence: CDR1 SNHLY, CDR2 FYNNEI. This CDR3 spans 19 amino acids. V lost 6 bases and J lost 0; bases outside the gene matches: 14. The CDR3 loop reads CASRGILTSGGLSSYEQYF. In DNA, the CDR3 is TGTGCCAGCAGGGGGATACTGACTAGCGGGGGGTTGAGCTCCTACGAGCAGTACTTC.

In the case of this clonotype: An end of the junction differs from the germline gene, which may be a read error. This chain uses TRBV11-3 with TRBJ2-4; a weak D match, TRBD2 (6 bases). The last part of the DNA fits TRBJ2-7 better; the J call may be wrong. This CDR3 spans 13 amino acids. Germline CDR1 and CDR2: SGHNT and YENEEA. The CDR3 DNA reads as TGTGCCAACAGCGTTGGAGGGGCTCTCGAGCAGTACTTC. Residues: CANSVGGALEQYF.

In its sample, this clonotype was seen many times. The J gene is TRBJ2-3, the V gene TRBV7-2; 8 bases are shared with TRBD1. The CDR3 contains 14 residues. Losses at the gene ends were 7 bases for V and 8 bases for J; bases not matched to a gene: 11. The germline gives CDR1 SGHTA, CDR2 FQGNSA. The chain's CDR3 is CASTIDRGGFTQYF. CDR3 DNA: TGTGCCAGCACCATTGACAGGGGAGGATTTACGCAGTATTTT.

This clonotype was observed a few times. The gene calls are TRBV13 and TRBJ2-5; 12 positions agree with TRBD2. After removal of 4 bases from V and 0 bases from J, the junction contained 18 bases not matched to a gene. The length of the CDR3 is 21 residues. Germline assignment: CDR1 PRHDT and CDR2 FYEKMQ (reference sequence). The CDR3 protein is CASSSAGSGTSGYLDQETQYF. CDR3 nucleotide sequence: TGTGCCAGCAGCTCGGCGGGGTCCGGGACTAGCGGGTACTTAGACCAAGAGACCCAGTACTTC.

This clonotype showed up just a few times. V usage is TRBV7-2 and J usage is TRBJ1-6, with TRBD1 matching 8 bases. V lost 1 base, J lost 10 bases, and 3 bases stayed unmatched. CDR3 length: 14 amino acids. Germline CDR1 SGHTA, CDR2 FQGNSA. The chain's CDR3 is CASSLVDRVSPLHF. DNA of the CDR3: TGTGCCAGCAGCTTAGTGGACAGGGTGTCACCCCTCCACTTT.

This chain uses TRBV7-2 with TRBJ2-1; D gene unclear. The V end was cut by 0 bases, the J end by 13 bases, with 19 bases between. The CDR3 is 15 residues long. Germline CDR1 is SGHTA and CDR2 is FQGNSA. The CDR3 nucleotides are TGTGCCAGCAGCTTAGCGCCCACAGTCAAAGAGACCCAGTTCTTC. Amino acids: CASSLAPTVKETQFF.

This chain connects TRBV6-2 or TRBV6-3 to TRBJ2-1; 10 nucleotides line up with TRBD2. The CDR3 loop spans 15 amino acids. With V trimmed by 3 bases and J by 9 bases, 8 bases remained unmatched. Germline V CDR1 and CDR2: MNHEY, SVGEGT. Written as DNA, the CDR3 is TGTGCCAGCAGTTATGGGGGGACTAGCGTCAGTGAGCAGTTCTTC. It encodes CASSYGGTSVSEQFF.

The chain recombines TRBV2 with TRBJ2-2; 13 nucleotides agree with TRBD2. The CDR3 is 17 residues long. Germline loops: CDR1 SNHLY, CDR2 FYNNEI. V trimming: 4 bases; J trimming: 6 bases; junction bases outside the gene matches: 8. CDR3 in amino acids: CASSGTSGRALAGELFF. Here the CDR3 DNA reads TGTGCCAGCAGTGGCACTAGCGGGAGGGCCCTCGCCGGGGAGCTGTTTTTT.

This clonotype was counted a few times. The chain uses TRBV4-3 and TRBJ1-5, with D tentatively TRBD1 (5 bases). This CDR3 spans 15 amino acids. From germline, CDR1 is LGHNA and CDR2 YSLEER. V was trimmed by 4 bases and J by 4 bases, leaving 14 bases between them. The CDR3 DNA follows: TGCGCCAGCAGCCGAGACCGGGGCCAAAATCAGCCCCAGCATTTT. It is translated as CASSRDRGQNQPQHF.

This clonotype was detected a few times. The V and J genes are TRBV3-1 and TRBJ2-1; TRBD2 might be the D (6 bases). This CDR3 is built from 16 residues. Germline V lookup: CDR1 LGHDT, CDR2 YNNKEL (reference sequence). V was cut by 4 bases and J by 4 bases, with 17 bases left in between. This CDR3 reads CASSRRRSGGYNEQFF. The DNA of the CDR3 is TGTGCCAGCAGCCGTCGACGTAGCGGCGGTTACAATGAGCAGTTCTTC.

The chain links TRBV7-2 to TRBJ1-2; D gene uncertain. The V gene's germline CDR1 is SGHTA and CDR2 FQGNSA. The CDR3 has 13 residues. The V end was cut by 1 base, the J end by 7 bases, with 10 bases between. CDR3: CASSLERWGGYTF. The CDR3, as DNA: TGTGCCAGCAGCTTAGAACGGTGGGGTGGCTACACCTTC.

This sequence joins TRBV20-1 and TRBJ1-4; the match to TRBD1 covers 7 bases. The CDR3 totals 16 residues. Germline V CDR1 and CDR2: DFQATT, SNEGSKA (reference sequence). Trimming removed 4 bases from V and 0 bases from J; junction bases left unmatched: 8. CDR3 sequence (DNA): TGCAGTGCTATGGGACAGCCTTATTCAACTAATGAAAAACTGTTTTTT. This gives the protein CSAMGQPYSTNEKLFF.

Comments on this clonotype: Given a much more abundant clone one base away, this may be a read error. The rearrangement links TRBV25-1 to TRBJ1-2; D gene unclear. The CDR3 extends over 12 amino acids. The V end was cut by 5 bases, the J end by 5 bases, with 9 bases between. Germline lookup yields CDR1 MGHDK and CDR2 SYGVNS. The CDR3 protein is CASSHQRYGYTF. The CDR3 DNA follows: TGTGCCAGCAGTCACCAGAGGTATGGCTACACCTTC.

This clonotype was picked up a small number of times. CDR3 nucleotides: TGTGCCAGCAGTTACAACAATCAGCCCCAGCATTTT. This codes for CASSYNNQPQHF. The chain uses TRBV6-2 or TRBV6-3 and TRBJ1-5; no definite D call. Germline CDR1 reads MNHEY; CDR2 reads SVGEGT. Trimming removed 2 bases at V and 3 bases at J, with 2 bases between. This CDR3 comprises 12 residues.

The V call is TRBV20-1, the J call TRBJ2-7; 16 nucleotides agree with TRBD2. The germline V gene has CDR1 DFQATT and CDR2 SNEGSKA (reference sequence). This CDR3 contains 15 residues. V gave up 5 bases and J gave up 2 bases; unmatched junction bases: 3. CDR3 nucleotides: TGCAGTGCTGAGGGGACTAGCGGGGGGGCCTACGAGCAGTACTTC. Its translation: CSAEGTSGGAYEQYF.

CDR3 sequence: CASRHGRGTSQETQYF. Written as DNA, the CDR3 is TGTGCCAGCAGGCACGGGAGGGGGACCTCCCAAGAGACCCAGTACTTC. This chain uses TRBV6-6 with TRBJ2-5; TRBD2 matches 8 bases. This CDR3 has 16 amino acids. The V gene's germline CDR1 is MNHNY and CDR2 SVGAGI (reference sequence). Trimming at V came to 6 bases and at J to 1 base, leaving 10 bases not matched to a gene.

This clonotype came up many times. The CDR3, as DNA: TGTGCCAGCAGCTTATTCGGACAGTCCATCGATGGCTACACCTTC. Translated, it gives CASSLFGQSIDGYTF. The rearrangement joins TRBV11-2 to TRBJ1-2, with D possibly being TRBD1 (6 bases). Germline-derived CDR1 and CDR2 are SGHAT and FQNNGV. Trimming stripped 2 bases from V and 6 bases from J, with 16 bases between. The CDR3 sequence is 15 residues long.

This chain joins TRBV5-1 and TRBJ2-2; D call uncertain. The CDR3 is 13 residues long. Germline V CDR1 and CDR2: SGHRS, YFSETQ. The V end was cut by 4 bases, the J end by 4 bases, with 8 bases between. This chain's CDR3 is CASSEVVTGELFF. CDR3 DNA sequence: TGCGCCAGCAGCGAGGTGGTCACCGGGGAGCTGTTTTTT.

This clonotype showed up many times. The chain combines TRBV29-1 with TRBJ2-1, with D tentatively TRBD1 (5 bases). Trimming left V 2 bases short and J 9 bases short, with 8 bases between. Per germline, CDR1 SQVTM and CDR2 ANQGSEA. The CDR3 runs 11 residues. DNA for the CDR3: TGCAGCGTTGAATCAGGGCTTGAGCAGTTCTTC. This translates into CSVESGLEQFF.

This clonotype was seen repeatedly, ten times or more. V and J are TRBV20-1 and TRBJ2-7; the D gene is possibly TRBD1 (5 bases). Germline CDR1 is DFQATT and CDR2 is SNEGSKA (reference sequence). Trimming pared 6 bases from V and 4 bases from J, leaving 16 bases between. The CDR3 is 13 amino acids. The CDR3 DNA is TGCAGTGCCTTACAGGTTAGAGGATACGAGCAGTACTTC. This encodes CSALQVRGYEQYF.

This clonotype was found many times. This chain links TRBV4-3 with TRBJ2-4; TRBD2 matches 9 bases. V was clipped by 0 bases and J by 8 bases; unmatched bases: 17. The CDR3 has 19 amino acids. Germline CDR1 and CDR2: LGHNA and YSLEER. CDR3 region: CASSQDLGRGRVDRDIQYF. The CDR3 DNA follows: TGCGCCAGCAGCCAAGATCTAGGTCGCGGGAGGGTAGATCGGGACATTCAGTACTTC.

The rearrangement joins TRBV20-1 to TRBJ1-6, with 11 bases fitting TRBD1. Germline V gene lookup returns CDR1 DFQATT and CDR2 SNEGSKA (reference sequence). The trim removed 0 bases at V and 9 bases at J, leaving 4 bases unmatched. The CDR3 totals 15 residues. CDR3 sequence: CSARDLGTGGSPLHF. The DNA for the CDR3 is TGCAGTGCTAGAGATCTTGGGACAGGGGGTTCACCCCTCCACTTT.